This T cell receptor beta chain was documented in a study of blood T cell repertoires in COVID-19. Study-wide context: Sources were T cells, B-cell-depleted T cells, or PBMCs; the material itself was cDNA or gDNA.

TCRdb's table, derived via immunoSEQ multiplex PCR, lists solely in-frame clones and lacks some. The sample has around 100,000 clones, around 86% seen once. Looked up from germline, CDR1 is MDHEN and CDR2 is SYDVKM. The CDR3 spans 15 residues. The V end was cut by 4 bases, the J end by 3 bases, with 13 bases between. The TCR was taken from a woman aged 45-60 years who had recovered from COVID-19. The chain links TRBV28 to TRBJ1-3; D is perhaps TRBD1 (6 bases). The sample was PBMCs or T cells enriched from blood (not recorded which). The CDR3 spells CASSSEGGIGNTIYF. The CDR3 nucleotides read TGTGCCAGCAGTTCAGAAGGGGGAATTGGAAACACCATATATTTT.